These T cell receptor beta chains were read from a single sample in a study of kidney transplant recipient with SARS-CoV-2 infection. In TCRdb, the reads were re-called with MiXCR into one record per CDR3 protein. Counted here are roughly 230,000 distinct CDR3 sequences, around 30% occurring once; the ten biggest clones make up under 7.5%. The sequences come from a blood sample, collected at baseline and on roughly day 120 from a kidney transplant recipient. The receptors come from a young adult male patient who had COVID-19 and was a kidney transplant recipient. Some T cells may be graft donor cells. CDR3s include the opening cysteine and the closing phenylalanine or tryptophan. The D gene is left open where the match is weak. Clone size is shown for a subset of rows, as once, few, many or a class of expanded clone.

>many|TRBJ1-1|TRBV2|NA
TGTGCCAGCAGCTCCAGACCAAACACTGAAGCTTTCTTT
CASSSRPNTEAFF
>many|TRBJ1-6|TRBV28|TRBD1
TGTGCCAGCAGATTCCGGGACAGGTATTCACCCCTCCACTTT
CASRFRDRYSPLHF
>few|TRBJ2-1|TRBV7-8|TRBD2
TGTGCCGGGTCACCGGGACTAGCGAGGACGGATGAGCAGTTCTTC
CAGSPGLARTDEQFF
>NA|TRBJ1-2|TRBV12-5|NA
TGCGCTAGTGGTCGTGCATCTTTGCGGGGAAAGACCTATGGCTACACCTTC
CASGRASLRGKTYGYTF
>many|TRBJ1-2|TRBV7-8|NA
TGTGCCAGCAGCAGGCAGTGGTTTACCCGAAAGACCTATGGCTACACCTTC
CASSRQWFTRKTYGYTF
>many|TRBJ2-3|TRBV2|TRBD1
TGTGCCAGCGGCCGGACAGGAAACACAGATACGCAGTATTTT
CASGRTGNTDTQYF
>many|TRBJ2-7|TRBV13|TRBD2
TGTGCCAGCAGCTTAGTAGCGGGACCCTCCGAGCAGTACTTC
CASSLVAGPSEQYF
>many|TRBJ1-2|TRBV5-6|NA
TGTGCCAGCAGTCCGTACAATAGTCGAAAGACCTATGGCTACACCTTC
CASSPYNSRKTYGYTF
>many|TRBJ1-2|TRBV7-2|NA
TGTGCCAGCAGCCCATTAGGCAGAGACGGAAAGACCTATGGCTACACCTTC
CASSPLGRDGKTYGYTF
>NA|TRBJ2-7|TRBV6-8|TRBD2
TGTGCCAGCAGCCCTCAAGGCGGGAGGATATACAAGCAGTACTTC
CASSPQGGRIYKQYF
>many|TRBJ1-1|TRBV12-3/TRBV12-4|NA
TGTGCCAGCAGTTTAAGTGTAGGTGGGAACACTGAAGCTTTCTTT
CASSLSVGGNTEAFF
>many|TRBJ2-7|TRBV7-7|NA
TGTGCCAGCAGCGAGGGGAAAAAGCAGTACTTC
CASSEGKKQYF
>many|TRBJ1-5|TRBV6-2/TRBV6-3|NA
TGTGCCAGCAGTTATAGGGGGATAGGTGATCAGCCCCAGCATTTT
CASSYRGIGDQPQHF
>many|TRBJ2-1|TRBV7-2|NA
TGTGCCAGCAGCGAGACTCGAATTCAGTTCTTC
CASSETRIQFF